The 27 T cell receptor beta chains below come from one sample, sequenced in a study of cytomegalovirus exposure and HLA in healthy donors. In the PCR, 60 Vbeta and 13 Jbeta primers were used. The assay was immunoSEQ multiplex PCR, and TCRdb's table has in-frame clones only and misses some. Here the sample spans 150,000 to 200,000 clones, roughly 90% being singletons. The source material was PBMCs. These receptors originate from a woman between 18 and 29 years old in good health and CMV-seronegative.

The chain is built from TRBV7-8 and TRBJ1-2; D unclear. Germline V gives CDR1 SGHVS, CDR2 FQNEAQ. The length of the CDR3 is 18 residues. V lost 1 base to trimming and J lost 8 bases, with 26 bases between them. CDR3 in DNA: TGTGCCAGCAGCTTAGTATCGAGGAAAGGATCCTCAACTCGGGGCTACACCTTC. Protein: CASSLVSRKGSSTRGYTF.

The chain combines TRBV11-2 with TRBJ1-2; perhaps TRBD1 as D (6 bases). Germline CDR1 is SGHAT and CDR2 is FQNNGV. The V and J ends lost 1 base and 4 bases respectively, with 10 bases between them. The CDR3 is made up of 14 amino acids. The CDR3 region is CASSLGTATYGYTF. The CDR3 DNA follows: TGTGCCAGCAGCTTAGGGACAGCGACCTATGGCTACACCTTC.

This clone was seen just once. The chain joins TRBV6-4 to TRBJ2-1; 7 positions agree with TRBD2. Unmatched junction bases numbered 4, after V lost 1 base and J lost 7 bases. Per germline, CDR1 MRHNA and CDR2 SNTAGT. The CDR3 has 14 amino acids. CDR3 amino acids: CASSDLAGRNEQFF. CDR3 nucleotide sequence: TGTGCCAGCAGTGACTTAGCGGGTCGGAATGAGCAGTTCTTC.

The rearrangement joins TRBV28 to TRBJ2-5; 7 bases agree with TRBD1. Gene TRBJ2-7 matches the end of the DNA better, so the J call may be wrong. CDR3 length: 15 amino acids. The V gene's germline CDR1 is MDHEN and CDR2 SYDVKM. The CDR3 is CASRRRDSSLYEQYF. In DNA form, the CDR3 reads TGTGCCAGCAGACGCCGGGACAGTTCACTTTACGAGCAGTACTTC.

CDR3 DNA: TGTGCCAGCAGCCCTCTGACAGGGGGAGTCATCACTGAAGCTTTCTTT. It translates to CASSPLTGGVITEAFF. The genes are TRBV11-2 and TRBJ1-1; 9 nucleotides line up with TRBD1. The V gene end was trimmed by 5 bases and the J gene end by 4 bases; junction bases not matched to a gene: 11. This CDR3 has 16 amino acids. Germline values: CDR1 SGHAT, CDR2 FQNNGV.

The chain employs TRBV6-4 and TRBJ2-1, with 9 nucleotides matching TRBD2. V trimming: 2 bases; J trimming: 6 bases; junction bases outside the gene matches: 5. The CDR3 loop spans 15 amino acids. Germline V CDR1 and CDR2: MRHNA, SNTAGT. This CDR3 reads CASSDNGGGANEQFF. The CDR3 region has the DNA TGTGCCAGCAGTGACAACGGCGGGGGGGCCAATGAGCAGTTCTTC.

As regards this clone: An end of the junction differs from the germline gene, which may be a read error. The CDR3 nucleotides read TGTGCCAGCGCCCAGAACCAGGACACCGAAGCTTTCTTT. Translating it yields CASAQNQDTEAFF. The chain carries TRBV2 and TRBJ1-1; D may be TRBD1 (5 bases). Germline loops: CDR1 SNHLY, CDR2 FYNNEI. The CDR3 totals 13 residues.

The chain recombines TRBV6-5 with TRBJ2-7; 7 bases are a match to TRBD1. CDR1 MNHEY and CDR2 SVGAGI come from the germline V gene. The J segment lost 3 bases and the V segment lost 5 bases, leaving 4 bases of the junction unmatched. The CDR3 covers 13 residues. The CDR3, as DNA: TGTGCCAGCAGTAAACAGGGGTTCTACGAGCAGTACTTC. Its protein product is CASSKQGFYEQYF.

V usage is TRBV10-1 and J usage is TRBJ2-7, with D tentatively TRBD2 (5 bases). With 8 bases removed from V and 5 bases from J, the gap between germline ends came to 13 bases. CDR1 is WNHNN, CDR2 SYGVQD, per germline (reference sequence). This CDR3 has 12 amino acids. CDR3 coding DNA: TGCGCCAGCGTTAAGAGGGCCCACGAGCAGTACTTC. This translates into CASVKRAHEQYF.

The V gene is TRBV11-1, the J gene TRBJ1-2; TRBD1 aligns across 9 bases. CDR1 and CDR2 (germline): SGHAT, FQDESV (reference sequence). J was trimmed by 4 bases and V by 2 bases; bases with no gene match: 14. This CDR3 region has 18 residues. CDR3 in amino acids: CASSLSSHGQGKSYGYTF. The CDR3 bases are TGTGCCAGCAGCTTATCGTCTCACGGACAGGGGAAATCCTATGGCTACACCTTC.

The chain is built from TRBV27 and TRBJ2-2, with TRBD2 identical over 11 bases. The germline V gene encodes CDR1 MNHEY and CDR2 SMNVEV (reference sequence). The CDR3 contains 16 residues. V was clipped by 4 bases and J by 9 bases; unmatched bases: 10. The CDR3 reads CASSSGLAGPRRELFF. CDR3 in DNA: TGTGCCAGCAGTTCCGGACTAGCGGGCCCTCGGAGGGAGCTGTTTTTT.

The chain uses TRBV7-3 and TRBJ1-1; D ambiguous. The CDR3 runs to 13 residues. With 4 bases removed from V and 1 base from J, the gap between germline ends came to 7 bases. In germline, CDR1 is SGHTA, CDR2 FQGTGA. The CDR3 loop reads CASSSAENTEAFF. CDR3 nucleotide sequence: TGTGCCAGCAGCTCCGCAGAGAACACTGAAGCTTTCTTT.

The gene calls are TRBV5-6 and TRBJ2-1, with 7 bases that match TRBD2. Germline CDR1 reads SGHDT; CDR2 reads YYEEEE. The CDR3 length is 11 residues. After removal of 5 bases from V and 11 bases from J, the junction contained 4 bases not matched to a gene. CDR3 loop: CASRLADQQFF. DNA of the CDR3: TGTGCCAGCAGGCTAGCGGACCAGCAGTTCTTC.

CDR3 sequence: CASSPKNGQETQYF. CDR3 bases: TGTGCCAGCTCACCAAAGAACGGCCAAGAGACCCAGTACTTC. The rearrangement links TRBV18 to TRBJ2-5; D gene uncertain. V was cut by 2 bases and J by 1 base, with 8 bases left in between. This CDR3 is 14 amino acids long. Per germline, CDR1 KGHSH and CDR2 LQKENI.

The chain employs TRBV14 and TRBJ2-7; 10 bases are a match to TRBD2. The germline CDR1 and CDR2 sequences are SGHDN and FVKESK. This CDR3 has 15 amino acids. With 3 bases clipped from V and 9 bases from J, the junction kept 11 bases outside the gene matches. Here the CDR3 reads CASSHLAGVALTQYF. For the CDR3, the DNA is TGTGCCAGCAGCCATCTAGCGGGAGTTGCCCTAACGCAGTACTTC.

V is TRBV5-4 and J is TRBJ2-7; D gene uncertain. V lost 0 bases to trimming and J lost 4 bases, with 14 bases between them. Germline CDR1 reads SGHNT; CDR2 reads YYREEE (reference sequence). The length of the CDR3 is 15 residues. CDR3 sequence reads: CASSLGSDNVYEQYF. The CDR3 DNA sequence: TGTGCCAGCAGCTTGGGGTCCGACAACGTATACGAGCAGTACTTC.

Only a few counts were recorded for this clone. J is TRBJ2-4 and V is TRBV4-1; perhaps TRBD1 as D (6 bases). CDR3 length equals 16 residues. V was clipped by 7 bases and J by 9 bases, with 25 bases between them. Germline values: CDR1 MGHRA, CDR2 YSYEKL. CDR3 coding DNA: TGCGCCAGCACGGAGACGGTAAAGCGGCGAGGGGGCATTCAGTACTTC. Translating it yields CASTETVKRRGGIQYF.

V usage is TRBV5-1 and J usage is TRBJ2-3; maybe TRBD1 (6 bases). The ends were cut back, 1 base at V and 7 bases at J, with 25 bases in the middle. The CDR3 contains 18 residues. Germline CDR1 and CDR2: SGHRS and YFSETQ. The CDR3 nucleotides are TGCGCCAGCAGCTTGCCCCGAGATACAGGGACGGAGGCGAATACGCAGTATTTT. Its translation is CASSLPRDTGTEANTQYF.

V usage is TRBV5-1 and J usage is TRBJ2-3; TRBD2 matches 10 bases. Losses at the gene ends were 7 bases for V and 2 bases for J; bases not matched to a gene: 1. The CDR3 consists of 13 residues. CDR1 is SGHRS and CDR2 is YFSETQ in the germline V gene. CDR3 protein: CASGLAATDTQYF. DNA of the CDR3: TGCGCCAGCGGACTAGCGGCCACAGATACGCAGTATTTT.

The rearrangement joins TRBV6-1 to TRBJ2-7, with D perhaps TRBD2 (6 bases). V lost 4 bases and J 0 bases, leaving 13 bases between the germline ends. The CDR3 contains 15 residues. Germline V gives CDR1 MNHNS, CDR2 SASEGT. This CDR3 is CASSGRGGSSYEQYF. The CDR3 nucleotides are TGTGCCAGCAGTGGCCGTGGAGGGAGCTCCTACGAGCAGTACTTC.

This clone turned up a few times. Written as DNA, the CDR3 is TGTGCCAGCAGCTTAGGGCAGGGGGCCGCCGGGGAGCTGTTTTTT. Protein: CASSLGQGAAGELFF. V is TRBV7-9 and J is TRBJ2-2; 8 bases are a match to TRBD1. Germline-derived CDR1 and CDR2 are SEHNR and FQNEAQ (reference sequence). The length of the CDR3 is 15 residues. The V and J ends lost 1 base and 6 bases, in that order; junction bases with no gene match: 4.

The CDR3 nucleotides read TGTGCCAGCAGTCAACCCCCGGATAGGGGGCAGAGGTGCAATCAGCCCCAGCATTTT. Encoded protein: CASSQPPDRGQRCNQPQHF. The chain combines TRBV14 with TRBJ1-5; 7 bases are shared with TRBD1. This CDR3 has 19 residues. Looked up from germline, CDR1 is SGHDN and CDR2 is FVKESK. V trimming: 6 bases; J trimming: 2 bases; junction bases outside the gene matches: 19.

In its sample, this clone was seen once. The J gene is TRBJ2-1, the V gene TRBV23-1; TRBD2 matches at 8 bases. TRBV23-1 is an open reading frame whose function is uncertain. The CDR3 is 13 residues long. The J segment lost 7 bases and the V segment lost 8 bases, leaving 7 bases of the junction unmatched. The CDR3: CASGPGGRNEQFF. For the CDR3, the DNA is TGCGCCAGCGGCCCTGGCGGGAGGAATGAGCAGTTCTTC.

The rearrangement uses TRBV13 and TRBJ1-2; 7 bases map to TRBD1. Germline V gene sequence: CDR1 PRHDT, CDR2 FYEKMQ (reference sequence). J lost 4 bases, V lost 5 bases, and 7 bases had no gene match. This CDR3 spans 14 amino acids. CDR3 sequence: CASSVHRGGYGYTF. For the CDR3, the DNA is TGTGCCAGCAGCGTCCACAGGGGAGGCTATGGCTACACCTTC.

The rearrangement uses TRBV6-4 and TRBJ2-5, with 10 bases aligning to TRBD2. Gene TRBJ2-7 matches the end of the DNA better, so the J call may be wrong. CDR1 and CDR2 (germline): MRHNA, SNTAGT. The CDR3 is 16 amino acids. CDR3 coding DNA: TGTGCCAGCAGAATCCCCGGACTAGCGGCCTCCTACGAGCAGTACTTC. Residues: CASRIPGLAASYEQYF.

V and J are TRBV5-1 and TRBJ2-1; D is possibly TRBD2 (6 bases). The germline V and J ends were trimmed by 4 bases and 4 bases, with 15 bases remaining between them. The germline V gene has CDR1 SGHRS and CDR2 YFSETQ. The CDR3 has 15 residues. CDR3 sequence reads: CASSPGGFLYNEQFF. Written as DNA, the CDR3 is TGCGCCAGCAGCCCCGGGGGATTTCTTTACAATGAGCAGTTCTTC. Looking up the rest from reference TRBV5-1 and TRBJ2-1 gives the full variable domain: KAGVTQTPRYLIKTRGQQVTLSCSPISGHRSVSWYQQTPGQGLQFLFEYFSETQRNKGNFPGRFSGRQFSNSRSEMNVSTLELGDSALYLCASSPGGFLYNEQFFGPGTRLTVL.

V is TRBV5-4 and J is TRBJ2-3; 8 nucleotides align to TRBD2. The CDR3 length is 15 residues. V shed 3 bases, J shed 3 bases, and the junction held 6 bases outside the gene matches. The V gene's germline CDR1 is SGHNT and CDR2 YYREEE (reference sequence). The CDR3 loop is CASSWYSGDTDTQYF. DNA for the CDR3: TGTGCCAGCAGCTGGTATAGCGGGGATACAGATACGCAGTATTTT.